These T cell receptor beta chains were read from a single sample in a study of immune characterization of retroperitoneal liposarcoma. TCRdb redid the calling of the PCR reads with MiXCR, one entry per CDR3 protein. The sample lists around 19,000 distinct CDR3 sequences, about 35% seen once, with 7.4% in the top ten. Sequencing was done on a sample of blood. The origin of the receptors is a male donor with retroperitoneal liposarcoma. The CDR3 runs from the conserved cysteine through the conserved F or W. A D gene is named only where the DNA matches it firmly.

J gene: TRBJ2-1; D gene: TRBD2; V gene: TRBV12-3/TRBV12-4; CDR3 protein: CASSWGGAGEVHEQFF
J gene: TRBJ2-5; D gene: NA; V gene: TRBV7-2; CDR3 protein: CASSLDGGGKTQYF
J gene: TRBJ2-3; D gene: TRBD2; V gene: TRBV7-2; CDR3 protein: CASSAGLAGNTQYF
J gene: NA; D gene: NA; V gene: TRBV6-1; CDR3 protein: CASSYDPGRRYEQYF
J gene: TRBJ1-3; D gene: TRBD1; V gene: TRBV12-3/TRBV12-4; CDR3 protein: CASSLGGQPSGNTIYF
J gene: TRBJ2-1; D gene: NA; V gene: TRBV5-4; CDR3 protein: CASSVRSEQFF
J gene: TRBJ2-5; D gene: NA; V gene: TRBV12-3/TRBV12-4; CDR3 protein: CASAPITSLEETQYF
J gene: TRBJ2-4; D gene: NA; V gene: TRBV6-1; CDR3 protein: CASSEGGTLETRYF
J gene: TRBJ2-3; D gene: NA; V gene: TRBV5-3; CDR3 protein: CASSQRGTDTQYF
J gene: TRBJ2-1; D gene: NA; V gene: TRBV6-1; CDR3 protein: CATSPGGYEQFF
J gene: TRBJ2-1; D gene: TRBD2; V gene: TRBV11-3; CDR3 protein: CASSLELAGDGDEQFF
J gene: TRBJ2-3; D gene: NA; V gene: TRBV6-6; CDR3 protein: CASSSRRTDTQYF
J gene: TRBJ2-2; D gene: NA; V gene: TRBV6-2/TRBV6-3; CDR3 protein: CASSYQETGELFF
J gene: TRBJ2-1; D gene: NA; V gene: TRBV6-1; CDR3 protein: CANTGTVPPGFF
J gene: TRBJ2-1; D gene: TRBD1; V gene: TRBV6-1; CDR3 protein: CASSEYNWGQGSYEQFF
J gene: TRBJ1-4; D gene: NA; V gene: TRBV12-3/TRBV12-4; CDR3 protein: CASSRGANEKLFF
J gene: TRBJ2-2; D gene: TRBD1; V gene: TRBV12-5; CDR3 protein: CASGFVGTGKTGELFF
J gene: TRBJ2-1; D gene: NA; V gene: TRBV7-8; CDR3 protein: CASTQNRDNEQFF
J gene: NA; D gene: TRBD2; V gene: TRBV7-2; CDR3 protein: CASSLGGGGETQYF
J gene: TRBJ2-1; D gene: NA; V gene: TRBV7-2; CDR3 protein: CASSLEYTSYNEQFF
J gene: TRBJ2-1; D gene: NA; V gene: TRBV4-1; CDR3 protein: CASSQGLGRTASSYNEQFF
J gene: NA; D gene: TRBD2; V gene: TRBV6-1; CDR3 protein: CASSLGASGYNEQYF
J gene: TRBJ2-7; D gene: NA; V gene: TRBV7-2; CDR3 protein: CASSLASPSYEQYF
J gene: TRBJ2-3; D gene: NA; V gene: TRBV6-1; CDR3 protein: CASRRGLGGSDTQYF
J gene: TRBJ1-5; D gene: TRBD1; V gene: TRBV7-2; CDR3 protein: CASSLTGTGDQPQHF
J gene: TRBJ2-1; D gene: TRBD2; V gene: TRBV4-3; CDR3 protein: CASSPLGRGLAPAEQFF
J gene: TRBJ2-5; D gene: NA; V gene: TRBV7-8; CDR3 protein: CASTLGGGQETQYF
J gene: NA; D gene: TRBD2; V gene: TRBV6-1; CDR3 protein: CASTPRVGGDEQYF
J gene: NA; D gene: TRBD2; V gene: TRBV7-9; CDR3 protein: CASSTGLAGNEQFF
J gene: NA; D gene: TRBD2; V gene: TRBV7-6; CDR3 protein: CASSTTSGRIHEQYF
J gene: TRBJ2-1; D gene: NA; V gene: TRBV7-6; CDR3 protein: CASSPPFGRGEGETQFF